This T cell receptor beta chain was documented in a study of blood T cell repertoires in COVID-19. The wider study: Acute and convalescent COVID-19 specimens originated in the United States, Italy and Spain. From T cells, B-cell-depleted T cells, or PBMCs came the material, which was cDNA or gDNA.

In the authors' methods: Reference gene primer amplification yielded estimated nucleated cell counts. Assay used: immunoSEQ multiplex PCR; TCRdb lists only in-frame clones, some missing. V and J calls and clone size are as listed in that table; D and trimming were resolved from the DNA. The repertoire includes roughly 300,000 clones, roughly 92% of them detected once, and about 2% sits in the top ten. V dropped 1 base and J dropped 0 bases, with 13 bases sitting between them. CDR1 is SGHRS, CDR2 YFSETQ, per germline. CDR3 length equals 16 residues. This sequence joins TRBV5-1 and TRBJ1-2, with a possible D match to TRBD1 (5 bases). The source of this sequence is a woman aged 25 to 45 with COVID-19, enrolled during active disease. The sequenced material came from peripheral blood. In nucleotides, the CDR3 is TGCGCCAGCAGCTTGCAGGGAATGAACTCTAACTATGGCTACACCTTC. Translation gives CASSLQGMNSNYGYTF.